A selection of T cell receptor beta chains follows, all from one sample in a study of blood T cell repertoires in COVID-19. The data were produced by immunoSEQ multiplex PCR, yet TCRdb's version contains in-frame clones alone and is incomplete. This table holds 300,000 to 350,000 clones, nearly 90% found once. Sequenced sample: PBMCs or T cells enriched from blood (not recorded which). All receptors derive from a woman aged 18 to 35 with acute COVID-19. CDR3s leave out the opening cysteine and the closing phenylalanine or tryptophan. Expanded clones get a size class; other rows say once, few or many, or leave the size out.

size,V,CDR3
-,TRBV9,ASSARSGFTDTQY
-,TRBV11-3,ASSFGRGTSYEQY
-,TRBV25-1,ASSQSLTGMNTEAF
-,TRBV3-1/TRBV3-2,ASSRGQKAWETQY
-,TRBV5-1,ASSLASGVSGYT
-,TRBV7-3,ASSLIAGDYNEQF
-,TRBV3-1/TRBV3-2,ASSQEAVYYNEQF
-,TRBV7-2,ASSQGQGTDTQY
once,TRBV28,ASSLTDLVYGYT
-,TRBV3-1/TRBV3-2,ASSRFASGGKGGELF
-,TRBV13,ASSPPDPSRGQY
-,TRBV28,ASSAWDGTNEKLF
-,TRBV5-4,ASSTGLAAYNYEQY
-,TRBV3-1/TRBV3-2,ASSQDLEGLTGQGSSHEQF
once,TRBV6-5,ASSYGLAGVNTQY
once,TRBV28,ASSSPGRGFYEQY
-,TRBV25-1,ASSEKRSYNEQF
-,TRBV10-3,AITRGQAGNTEAF
-,TRBV5-1,ASSFLAGVSDTQY
-,TRBV6-5,ASGFEGNTEAF
-,TRBV4-1,ASSQAAATANEQY
-,TRBV15,ATSSQREVTGELF
-,TRBV27,ATSPGGNEQF
-,TRBV19,ASSIFAPVQGVGSGANVLT
-,TRBV28,ASSPGQGDYT
-,TRBV11-2,ASSSSGNQY
once,TRBV18,ASSPPGQGALNSGNTIY
-,TRBV20-1,SASLEGADGYT
-,TRBV27,ASSFNINSPLH
-,TRBV28,ASSFLVPGGSVGEKLF
-,TRBV9,ASSVAVGGRYEQY
-,TRBV4-1,ASSQDGQGGEKLF
-,TRBV4-2,ASSQRTGGMNTEAF